This passage covers 9 T cell receptor beta chains from one sample sequenced in a study of beta chain features in type 1 diabetes. Study outcomes and limitations: Shortening of TCRB CDR3s, moderate but significant, appeared in all four CD4+ subsets of Type 1 diabetes patients.

The antigens these receptors bind are not known. Investigators reverse transcribed all isolated RNA, so they sequenced expressed TCRB transcripts. The data were produced by immunoSEQ multiplex PCR, yet TCRdb's version contains in-frame clones alone and is incomplete. The sample yields 400,000 or so clones, roughly an eighth seen once. What was sequenced was naive CD4+ T cells from blood. These receptors all stem from a woman under 30 with type 1 diabetes.

This clone was picked up a small number of times. This rearrangement joins TRBV29-1 to TRBJ1-2; a possible D gene is TRBD1 (5 bases). In germline, CDR1 is SQVTM, CDR2 ANQGSEA. Deletions cut 7 bases from V and 8 bases from J, with 14 bases between. The length of the CDR3 is 11 residues. CDR3 protein: CSATPGGGYTF. The DNA of the CDR3 is TGCAGCGCAACCCCGGGGGGAGGCTACACCTTC.

The V gene is TRBV11-2, the J gene TRBJ1-1; 7 bases are shared with TRBD1. CDR1 is SGHAT and CDR2 is FQNNGV in the germline V gene. The CDR3 length is 14 residues. V shed 5 bases, J shed 3 bases, and the junction held 6 bases outside the gene matches. CDR3 nucleotides: TGTGCCAGCAGCCCGAGACAGGGTGACACTGAAGCTTTCTTT. Residues: CASSPRQGDTEAFF.

This clone has a handful of counts. The rearrangement joins TRBV15 to TRBJ2-7; TRBD2 agrees at 12 bases. CDR3 length: 15 amino acids. The ends lost 4 bases at V and 2 bases at J; junction bases unmatched: 3. Germline assignment: CDR1 LNHNV and CDR2 YYDKDF (reference sequence). In DNA, the CDR3 is TGTGCCACCAGCATAAGGACTAGCGGGACCTACGAGCAGTACTTC. This codes for CATSIRTSGTYEQYF.

This clone was seen only a few times. V usage is TRBV4-1 and J usage is TRBJ2-1; 9 bases are a match to TRBD2. After removal of 5 bases from V and 6 bases from J, the junction contained 8 bases not matched to a gene. Germline V lookup: CDR1 MGHRA, CDR2 YSYEKL. This CDR3 contains 15 residues. CDR3 region: CASSASGRLSNEQFF. The CDR3 region has the DNA TGCGCCAGCAGCGCAAGCGGGAGGCTAAGCAATGAGCAGTTCTTC.

This clone was seen only once. The J gene is TRBJ2-7, the V gene TRBV9; 8 bases map to TRBD1. Trimming removed 2 bases from V and 0 bases from J; junction bases left unmatched: 4. This CDR3 spans 15 amino acids. Germline V lookup: CDR1 SGDLS, CDR2 YYNGEE. In DNA, the CDR3 is TGTGCCAGCAGCGTTCAGGGGGCTAGCTCCTACGAGCAGTACTTC. Its protein is CASSVQGASSYEQYF.

The V call is TRBV2, the J call TRBJ2-4; 9 nucleotides agree with TRBD2. The CDR3 runs 12 residues. Germline CDR1 reads SNHLY; CDR2 reads FYNNEI. V trimming: 6 bases; J trimming: 14 bases; junction bases outside the gene matches: 8. The CDR3 sequence: CASSYRASGKYF. The CDR3, as DNA: TGTGCCAGCAGCTATAGGGCTAGCGGGAAGTACTTC.

The sample holds a few counts of this clone. The genes are TRBV7-2 and TRBJ2-6; D is perhaps TRBD2 (6 bases). Germline CDR1 and CDR2: SGHTA and FQGNSA. This CDR3 is 14 amino acids long. V shed 11 bases and J shed 0 bases, with 11 bases lying between them. As DNA, the CDR3 is TGTGCCCGGCAGGGACTCTCTGGGGCCAACGTCCTGACTTTC. The encoded protein is CARQGLSGANVLTF.

The chain is built from TRBV7-2 and TRBJ1-1; D gene uncertain. The CDR3 covers 14 residues. Germline V gene sequence: CDR1 SGHTA, CDR2 FQGNSA. Trimming left V 3 bases short and J 10 bases short, with 18 bases between. CDR3 coding DNA: TGTGCCAGCAGCTTGAACCGGCGCCTCCCGGGAGCTTTCTTT. Protein sequence: CASSLNRRLPGAFF.

J is TRBJ2-5 and V is TRBV6-5; no firm D call. The CDR3 spans 13 residues. Between the trimmed V and J ends, which lost 5 bases and 4 bases, there was a span of 11 bases. Germline CDR1 and CDR2: MNHEY and SVGAGI. The CDR3 DNA reads as TGTGCCAGCAGTGCTACCTTAAGAGAGACCCAGTACTTC. It codes for CASSATLRETQYF.